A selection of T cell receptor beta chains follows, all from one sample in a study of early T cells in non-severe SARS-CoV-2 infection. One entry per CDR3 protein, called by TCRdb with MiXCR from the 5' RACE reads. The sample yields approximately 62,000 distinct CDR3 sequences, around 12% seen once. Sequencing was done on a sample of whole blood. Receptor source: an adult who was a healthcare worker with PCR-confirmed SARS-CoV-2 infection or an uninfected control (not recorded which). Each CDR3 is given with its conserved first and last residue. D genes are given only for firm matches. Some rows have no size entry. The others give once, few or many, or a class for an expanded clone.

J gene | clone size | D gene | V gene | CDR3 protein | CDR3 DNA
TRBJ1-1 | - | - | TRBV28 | CASHSGRHQGTEAFF | TGTGCCAGCCACTCGGGCCGCCATCAAGGGACTGAAGCTTTCTTT
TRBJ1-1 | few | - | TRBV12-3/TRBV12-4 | CASSLRTANLEAFF | TGTGCCAGCAGTTTAAGGACAGCGAACCTTGAAGCTTTCTTT
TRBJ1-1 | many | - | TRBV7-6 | CASSLGTDTEAFF | TGTGCCAGCAGCTTAGGGACAGACACTGAAGCTTTCTTT
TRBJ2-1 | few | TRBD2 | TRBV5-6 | CASPGTSDYNEQFF | TGTGCCAGCCCCGGGACTAGCGACTACAATGAGCAGTTCTTC
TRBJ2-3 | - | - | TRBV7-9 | CASSLGVGEGDTQYF | TGTGCCAGCAGCTTAGGAGTGGGAGAAGGAGATACGCAGTATTTT
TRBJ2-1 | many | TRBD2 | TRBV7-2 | CASRRLADNEQFF | TGTGCCAGCAGAAGACTAGCGGACAATGAGCAGTTCTTC
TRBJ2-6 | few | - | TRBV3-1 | CASSQARVWTDSGANVLTF | TGTGCCAGCAGCCAAGCCCGTGTTTGGACAGACTCTGGGGCCAACGTCCTGACTTTC
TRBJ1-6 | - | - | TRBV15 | CATSRGQDNSPLHF | TGTGCCACCAGCAGAGGGCAGGATAATTCACCCCTCCACTTT
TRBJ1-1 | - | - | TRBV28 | CASSLFYGAAQNTEAFF | TGTGCCAGCAGTTTATTTTATGGGGCCGCCCAGAACACTGAAGCTTTCTTT
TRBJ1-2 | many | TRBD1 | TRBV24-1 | CATSDSRQGDGYTF | TGTGCCACCAGTGATTCAAGACAGGGCGATGGCTACACCTTC
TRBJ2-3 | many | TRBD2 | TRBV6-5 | CASSPSGSNTDTQYF | TGTGCCAGCAGCCCTAGCGGGAGTAACACAGATACGCAGTATTTT
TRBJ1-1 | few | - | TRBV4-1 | CASSQLVDTEAFF | TGCGCCAGCAGCCAATTAGTGGATACTGAAGCTTTCTTT
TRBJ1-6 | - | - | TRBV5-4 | CASSFGNSPLHF | TGTGCCAGCAGCTTCGGGAATTCACCCCTCCACTTT
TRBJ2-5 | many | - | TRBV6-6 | CASSYEAPDRTQYF | TGTGCCAGCAGTTACGAAGCGCCAGATAGAACCCAGTACTTC
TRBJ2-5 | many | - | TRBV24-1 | CATKGAVQETQYF | TGTGCCACCAAGGGTGCAGTCCAAGAGACCCAGTACTTC
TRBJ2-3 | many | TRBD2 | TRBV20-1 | CSAIGLAGPDTQYF | TGCAGTGCTATCGGACTAGCGGGCCCAGATACGCAGTATTTT
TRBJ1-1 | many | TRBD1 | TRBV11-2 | CASSPRLIDRGNTEAFF | TGTGCCAGCAGCCCCCGGCTCATTGACAGGGGGAACACTGAAGCTTTCTTT
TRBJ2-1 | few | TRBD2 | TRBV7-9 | CASRRGLADNEQFF | TGTGCCAGCAGGAGGGGACTAGCGGACAATGAGCAGTTCTTC
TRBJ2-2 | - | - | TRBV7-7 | CASSLAPGSGELFF | TGTGCCAGCAGCTTAGCCCCGGGATCCGGGGAGCTGTTTTTT
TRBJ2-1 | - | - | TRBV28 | CASTQPGFGHNEQFF | TGTGCCAGCACCCAACCGGGATTTGGGCACAATGAGCAGTTCTTC
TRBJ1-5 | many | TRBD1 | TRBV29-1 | CSALDRGRDQPQHF | TGCAGCGCCCTTGACAGGGGGCGCGATCAGCCCCAGCATTTT
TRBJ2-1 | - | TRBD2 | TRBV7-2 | CASSRGRERGNEQFF | TGTGCCAGCAGCCGAGGGCGGGAGCGTGGAAATGAGCAGTTCTTC
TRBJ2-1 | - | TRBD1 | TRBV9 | CASSVGGGPFYNEQFF | TGTGCCAGCAGCGTAGGAGGGGGCCCCTTTTACAATGAGCAGTTCTTC
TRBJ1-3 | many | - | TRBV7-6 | CASSPSRSSGNTIYF | TGTGCCAGCAGCCCTTCCCGAAGCTCTGGAAACACCATATATTTT
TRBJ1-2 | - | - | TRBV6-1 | CASSESAATNYGYTF | TGTGCCAGCAGTGAATCGGCAGCTACTAACTATGGCTACACCTTC
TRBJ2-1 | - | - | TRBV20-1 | CSARSRDPSSKSSYNEQFF | TGCAGTGCTAGATCTCGAGACCCTAGCTCCAAGAGCTCCTACAATGAGCAGTTCTTC
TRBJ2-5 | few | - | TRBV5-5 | CASSLHSGTQYF | TGTGCCAGCAGCTTGCATAGTGGGACCCAGTACTTC
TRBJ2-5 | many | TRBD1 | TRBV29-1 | CSVDRAAETQYF | TGCAGCGTGGACAGGGCGGCGGAGACCCAGTACTTC
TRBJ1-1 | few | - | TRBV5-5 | CASSFDQNTEAFF | TGTGCCAGCAGCTTCGACCAGAACACTGAAGCTTTCTTT
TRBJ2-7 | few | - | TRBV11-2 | CASSLGAFSEQYF | TGTGCCAGCAGCTTAGGGGCTTTCTCCGAGCAGTACTTC
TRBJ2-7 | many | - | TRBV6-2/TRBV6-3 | CASSRMHPYEQYF | TGTGCCAGCAGTCGCATGCACCCCTACGAGCAGTACTTC
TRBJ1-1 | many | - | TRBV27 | CASSLYTGSTEAFF | TGTGCCAGCAGTTTATACACAGGGTCCACTGAAGCTTTCTTT
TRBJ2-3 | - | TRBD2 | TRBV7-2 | CASSRLAGRSTDTQYF | TGTGCCAGCAGCCGCCTAGCGGGGAGGAGCACAGATACGCAGTATTTT
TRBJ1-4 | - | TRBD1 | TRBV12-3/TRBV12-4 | CASSARDRHNEKLFF | TGTGCCAGCAGTGCCCGGGACAGACATAATGAAAAACTGTTTTTT
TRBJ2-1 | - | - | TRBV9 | CASSVVTGPYEQFF | TGTGCCAGCAGCGTAGTGACTGGACCGTATGAGCAGTTCTTC
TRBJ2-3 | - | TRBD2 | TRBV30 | CAWSPFGREVDTQYF | TGTGCCTGGAGCCCATTCGGACGGGAGGTAGATACGCAGTATTTT
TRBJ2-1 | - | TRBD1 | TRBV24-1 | CATSDYTRGNEQFF | TGTGCCACCAGTGATTACACCAGGGGGAATGAGCAGTTCTTC
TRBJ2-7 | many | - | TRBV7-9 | CASSSGRNYEQYF | TGTGCCAGCAGCTCAGGGCGGAACTACGAGCAGTACTTC
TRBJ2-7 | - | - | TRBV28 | CATIGRAFSYEQYF | TGTGCCACTATAGGAAGGGCTTTCTCCTACGAGCAGTACTTC
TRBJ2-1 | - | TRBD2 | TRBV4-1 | CASSRASGISYNEQFF | TGCGCCAGCAGCCGAGCTAGCGGGATCTCCTACAATGAGCAGTTCTTC
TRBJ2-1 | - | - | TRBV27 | CASGTVGDEQFF | TGTGCCAGCGGTACCGTGGGCGATGAGCAGTTCTTC
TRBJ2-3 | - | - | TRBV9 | CASSVGGSTDTQYF | TGTGCCAGCAGCGTTGGCGGGAGCACAGATACGCAGTATTTT
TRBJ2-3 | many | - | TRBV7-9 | CRQGTDTQYF | TGCCGCCAGGGGACAGATACGCAGTATTTT
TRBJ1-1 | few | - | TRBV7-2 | CASSLSARSVTEAFF | TGTGCCAGCAGCTTATCAGCACGGTCGGTGACTGAAGCTTTCTTT
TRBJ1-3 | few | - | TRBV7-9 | CASSFEVLSGNTIYF | TGTGCCAGCAGCTTCGAAGTATTATCTGGAAACACCATATATTTT
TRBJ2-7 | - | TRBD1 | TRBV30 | CAWSTRQGVSYEQYF | TGTGCCTGGAGTACCCGACAGGGGGTCTCCTACGAGCAGTACTTC
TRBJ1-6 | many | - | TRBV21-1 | CASSKKGTAHNSPLHF | TGTGCCAGCAGCAAGAAGGGGACAGCCCATAATTCACCCCTCCACTTT
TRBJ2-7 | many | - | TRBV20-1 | CSAEHSLPPRDYEQYF | TGCAGTGCCGAACACTCTCTCCCTCCCAGAGACTACGAGCAGTACTTC